This T cell receptor (beta chain) was captured in a study of T cell changes during pregnancy in multiple sclerosis. Only in-frame clones appear in the TCRdb table, and some are missing; sequencing was by immunoSEQ multiplex PCR. The repertoire has tens of thousands of clones, roughly 92% of them found once; the top ten carry about 0.75%. V lost 5 bases to trimming and J lost 6 bases; unmatched junction nucleotides: 9. The CDR3 runs to 16 residues. Germline assignment: CDR1 SGHNT and CDR2 YYREEE (reference sequence). The chain carries TRBV5-4 and TRBJ2-2, with 11 positions matching TRBD2. The sequencing here drew on CD4+ T cells from peripheral blood mononuclear cells, taken in the third trimester of pregnancy. The sequence derives from a female donor with multiple sclerosis, enrolled in a pregnancy study. The CDR3 region has the DNA TGTGCCAGCAGGCCTGGCCTTAGCGGGGGGGCCGGGGAGCTGTTTTTT. It is translated as CASRPGLSGGAGELFF.